A selection of T cell receptor beta chains follows, all from one sample in a study of tumor and adjacent non-tumor tissue in lung cancer. TCRdb reprocessed the multiplex PCR reads with MiXCR, giving one entry per CDR3 protein. Of over 100,000 distinct CDR3 sequences detected, around 75% appear once; the ten largest clones hold 37%. The sample comprised lung tumor tissue. These TCRs come from an older woman with non-small cell lung cancer. The CDR3 runs from the conserved cysteine through the conserved F or W. The order of the fields is CDR3 protein, CDR3 DNA, clone size, D gene, V gene, J gene. The D gene is left open where the match is weak. The size of a clone is reported for some rows only, either as once, few or many, or as a class for expanded clones.

CDR3: CASSQDRGTTGANVLTF
DNA: TGTGCCAGCAGCCAGGACAGGGGAACGACTGGGGCCAATGTCCTGACTTTC
size: -
D: TRBD1
V: TRBV12-3/TRBV12-4
J: TRBJ2-6

CDR3: CASSLPKLGEQYF
DNA: TGTGCCAGCAGCCTCCCCAAGTTGGGTGAGCAGTACTTC
size: -
D: -
V: TRBV13
J: TRBJ2-7

CDR3: CASSWERRGYEQYF
DNA: TGTGCCAGCAGTTGGGAGCGCAGAGGATATGAGCAGTACTTC
size: -
D: -
V: TRBV11-2
J: TRBJ2-7

CDR3: CTSSFTPEVRGDTQFF
DNA: TGTACCAGCAGTTTCACGCCAGAGGTTAGAGGAGATACGCAGTTTTTT
size: -
D: -
V: TRBV12-3/TRBV12-4
J: TRBJ2-3

CDR3: CANMSGTATSYEQYF
DNA: TGTGCCAACATGTCCGGGACCGCGACCTCCTACGAGCAGTACTTC
size: -
D: -
V: TRBV28
J: TRBJ2-7

CDR3: CTSSLSPSSDEKLLF
DNA: TGTACCAGCAGCTTGAGTCCTTCGTCGGATGAAAAACTGCTTTTT
size: -
D: -
V: TRBV5-4
J: TRBJ1-4

CDR3: CAISQVEMGSLDTEAFF
DNA: TGCGCCATCAGCCAAGTTGAGATGGGGTCCCTGGACACTGAAGCTTTCTTT
size: once
D: -
V: TRBV4-3
J: TRBJ1-1

CDR3: CASSIKMSTEAFF
DNA: TGTGCCAGCAGCATTAAGATGAGCACTGAAGCTTTCTTT
size: -
D: -
V: TRBV11-3
J: TRBJ1-1

CDR3: CASSLDRNEQFF
DNA: TGTGCCAGCAGCTTAGATAGGAATGAGCAGTTCTTC
size: medium-sized
D: -
V: TRBV11-3
J: TRBJ2-1

CDR3: CANSRKLNQTQHF
DNA: TGCGCCAACAGCCGCAAGCTCAATCAGACCCAGCATTTT
size: -
D: -
V: TRBV4-1
J: TRBJ1-5

CDR3: CASRESGLDRGIYNEQFF
DNA: TGTGCCAGCAGGGAATCGGGTTTAGACAGGGGAATCTACAATGAGCAGTTCTTC
size: many
D: TRBD1
V: TRBV5-5
J: TRBJ2-1

CDR3: CASSSAPYGYAF
DNA: TGTGCCAGCAGCAGCGCCCCCTATGGCTACGCCTTC
size: -
D: -
V: TRBV21-1
J: TRBJ1-2

CDR3: CASSIDMNTEAFF
DNA: TGTGCCAGCAGCATCGACATGAACACTGAAGCTTTCTTT
size: -
D: -
V: TRBV4-2
J: TRBJ1-1

CDR3: CATSFGANYEQCF
DNA: TGTGCCACCAGTTTCGGGGCCAACTACGAGCAGTGCTTC
size: -
D: -
V: TRBV6-2/TRBV6-3
J: TRBJ2-7

CDR3: CASSQGLEGQPKHF
DNA: TGCGCAAGCAGCCAAGGTTTGGAGGGGCAGCCCAAGCATTTT
size: once
D: -
V: TRBV4-3
J: TRBJ1-5

CDR3: CSVGKEQFF
DNA: TGCAGTGTTGGGAAGGAGCAATTCTTC
size: -
D: -
V: TRBV29-1
J: TRBJ2-1

CDR3: CSVEEEEKLFF
DNA: TGCAGCGTTGAAGAAGAAGAAAAACTGTTTTTT
size: -
D: -
V: TRBV29-1
J: TRBJ1-4

CDR3: CASSYYDGSAVSYNEQLF
DNA: TGTGCCAGTAGTTACTATGATGGGTCAGCGGTTTCTTACAATGAGCAGCTCTTC
size: few
D: -
V: TRBV6-2/TRBV6-3
J: TRBJ2-1

CDR3: CSALLAGGLGEQYF
DNA: TGCAGTGCTTTACTAGCGGGGGGCCTGGGTGAGCAATATTTC
size: few
D: TRBD2
V: TRBV20-1
J: TRBJ2-7

CDR3: CASSSTGTARNTQYF
DNA: TGTGCCAGCAGCTCCACCGGGACGGCCAGAAATACGCAGTATTTT
size: -
D: -
V: TRBV11-2
J: TRBJ2-3

CDR3: CASSFTRFNEQFF
DNA: TGCGCCAGCAGCTTTACCCGTTTCAATGAGCAGTTCTTC
size: once
D: -
V: TRBV5-1
J: TRBJ2-1

CDR3: CASSFNSNQPQHF
DNA: TGTGCCAGCAGCTTTAATAGCAATCAGCCCCAGCATTTT
size: many
D: -
V: TRBV28
J: TRBJ1-5

CDR3: CASRFTGISGETQYF
DNA: TGTGCCAGCAGGTTCACAGGGATCAGTGGAGAGACCCAGTACTTC
size: medium-sized
D: -
V: TRBV5-6
J: TRBJ2-5

CDR3: CASIVVPDTGEVFF
DNA: TGTGCCAGCATCGTAGTCCCGGACACCGGGGAGGTGTTTTTT
size: -
D: -
V: TRBV9
J: TRBJ2-2

CDR3: CASSYYVGQGADEHFF
DNA: -
size: few
D: -
V: TRBV6-5
J: TRBJ2-1

CDR3: CASSHEPLGEQYF
DNA: TGTGCCAGCAGCCACGAACCTCTCGGGGAGCAGTACTTC
size: -
D: -
V: TRBV11-2
J: TRBJ2-7

CDR3: CASSLVGQNIESFF
DNA: TGTGCCAGCAGCTTAGTCGGCCAGAACATTGAATCTTTCTTT
size: -
D: -
V: TRBV11-2
J: TRBJ1-1

CDR3: CSSNGTDLRGGELFF
DNA: TGCAGCTCGAACGGGACCGACCTGCGAGGCGGGGAGCTGTTTTTT
size: -
D: -
V: TRBV29-1
J: TRBJ2-2

CDR3: CSVDPGRGTGTQYF
DNA: TGCAGCGTTGACCCAGGGAGAGGCACAGGTACGCAGTATTTT
size: -
D: -
V: TRBV29-1
J: TRBJ2-3

CDR3: CSVEDRKALSYNEQFF
DNA: TGCAGCGTTGAAGATAGGAAAGCACTCTCCTACAATGAGCAGTTCTTC
size: many
D: -
V: TRBV29-1
J: TRBJ2-1

CDR3: CATSFDEESSYNPPLHF
DNA: TGTGCCACCAGTTTTGATGAAGAGAGCTCCTATAATCCACCCCTTCACTTT
size: -
D: -
V: TRBV6-6
J: TRBJ1-6

CDR3: CASRPGTASYEQYF
DNA: TGTGCCAGCAGACCCGGGACAGCAAGCTACGAGCAGTACTTC
size: many
D: TRBD1
V: TRBV6-1
J: TRBJ2-7

CDR3: CASNLAPNYGYTF
DNA: TGTGCCAGCAATCTGGCCCCTAACTATGGCTACACCTTC
size: -
D: -
V: TRBV6-6
J: TRBJ1-2

CDR3: CATNRAKAGNTEAFF
DNA: TGTGCCACCAACAGAGCAAAGGCTGGGAACACTGAAGCTTTCTTT
size: -
D: -
V: TRBV15
J: TRBJ1-1

CDR3: CATSLTYSQYF
DNA: TGTGCCACCAGCTTAACATATAGTCAATATTTT
size: -
D: -
V: TRBV11-2
J: TRBJ2-3

CDR3: CSAHPGGDVLDEQYF
DNA: TGCAGTGCACACCCTGGGGGGGATGTCCTGGACGAGCAGTACTTC
size: -
D: TRBD2
V: TRBV20-1
J: TRBJ2-7

CDR3: CASSLDQDGNTIYF
DNA: TGTGCCAGCAGCTTAGATCAGGATGGAAACACCATATATTTT
size: -
D: -
V: TRBV11-2
J: TRBJ1-3

CDR3: CASSYSRERELYYNEQFF
DNA: TGTGCCAGCAGTTACTCGCGGGAGCGGGAGTTATATTACAATGAGCAGTTCTTC
size: -
D: TRBD2
V: TRBV6-2/TRBV6-3
J: TRBJ2-1

CDR3: CSALVADRTLTRDQPQHF
DNA: TGCAGTGCACTGGTTGCGGACAGGACTCTAACTCGAGATCAGCCCCAGCATTTT
size: -
D: TRBD1
V: TRBV20-1
J: TRBJ1-5

CDR3: CSVGAGVNTVELFF
DNA: TGCAGTGTAGGAGCGGGAGTGAACACCGTGGAGCTGTTTTTT
size: -
D: TRBD2
V: TRBV29-1
J: TRBJ2-2

CDR3: CTCSSGTVGDYGYTF
DNA: TGTACCTGTAGTTCCGGGACAGTTGGGGACTATGGCTACACCTTC
size: -
D: TRBD1
V: TRBV12-3/TRBV12-4
J: TRBJ1-2

CDR3: CAGSLAVGVNSPLHF
DNA: TGTGCCGGCAGCTTAGCCGTAGGGGTAAATTCACCCCTCCACTTT
size: -
D: -
V: TRBV11-2
J: TRBJ1-6

CDR3: CASSPIRGDWQPQHF
DNA: TGTGCCAGCAGTCCAATCCGGGGGGACTGGCAGCCCCAGCATTTT
size: few
D: -
V: TRBV28
J: TRBJ1-5

CDR3: CASSLGTAANYGYTF
DNA: TGTGCCAGCAGCTTGGGGACAGCCGCTAACTATGGCTACACCTTC
size: few
D: TRBD1
V: TRBV11-2
J: TRBJ1-2

CDR3: CSAYRQRIPNEQFF
DNA: TGCAGTGCTTACCGTCAAAGGATCCCCAATGAGCAGTTCTTC
size: -
D: -
V: TRBV20-1
J: TRBJ2-1

CDR3: CAGSPIGTVGGELFF
DNA: TGTGCCGGCAGCCCCATCGGGACAGTGGGCGGGGAACTGTTTTTT
size: -
D: -
V: TRBV11-3
J: TRBJ2-2

CDR3: CVNRDTGSWSTEAFF
DNA: TGTGTCAACAGGGATACAGGGAGCTGGAGCACTGAAGCTTTCTTT
size: -
D: -
V: TRBV6-5
J: TRBJ1-1

CDR3: CASSIDEDSSFNSPLHF
DNA: TGTGCCAGCAGTATTGATGAAGATAGCTCCTTTAATTCACCCCTCCACTTT
size: -
D: -
V: TRBV6-6
J: TRBJ1-6

CDR3: CASCPYSGSTSYEQYF
DNA: TGTGCCAGCTGCCCGTATAGCGGGAGTACTTCCTACGAACAGTACTTC
size: -
D: TRBD2
V: TRBV11-2
J: TRBJ2-7

CDR3: CASSPVSHFYNEQFF
DNA: TGCGCCAGCAGCCCGGTTTCGCATTTCTACAATGAGCAGTTCTTC
size: -
D: -
V: TRBV4-3
J: TRBJ2-1